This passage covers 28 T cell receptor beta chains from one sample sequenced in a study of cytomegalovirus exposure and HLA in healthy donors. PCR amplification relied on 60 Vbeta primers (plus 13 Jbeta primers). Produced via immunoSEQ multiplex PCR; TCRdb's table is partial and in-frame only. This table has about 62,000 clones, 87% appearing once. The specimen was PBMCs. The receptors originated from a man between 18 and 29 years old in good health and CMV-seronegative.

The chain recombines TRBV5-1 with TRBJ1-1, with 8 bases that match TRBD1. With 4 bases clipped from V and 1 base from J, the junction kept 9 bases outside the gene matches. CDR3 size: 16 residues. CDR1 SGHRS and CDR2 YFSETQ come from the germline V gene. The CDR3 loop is CASSADRGLQNTEAFF. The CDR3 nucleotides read TGCGCCAGCAGCGCCGACAGGGGCCTACAGAACACTGAAGCTTTCTTT.

CDR3 protein: CASSVIIYEQYF. CDR3 nucleotides: TGCGCCAGCAGTGTCATCATCTACGAGCAGTACTTC. The chain recombines TRBV10-2 with TRBJ2-7, with no clear D. V gave up 4 bases and J gave up 3 bases, with 7 bases separating them. The CDR3 consists of 12 residues. CDR1 and CDR2 from the germline V gene are WSHSY and SAAADI.

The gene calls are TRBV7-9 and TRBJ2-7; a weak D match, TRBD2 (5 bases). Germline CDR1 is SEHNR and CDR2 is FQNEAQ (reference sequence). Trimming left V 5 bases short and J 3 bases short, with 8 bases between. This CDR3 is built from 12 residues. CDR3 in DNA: TGTGCCAGCAGCCGAACTAGCTACGAGCAGTACTTC. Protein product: CASSRTSYEQYF.

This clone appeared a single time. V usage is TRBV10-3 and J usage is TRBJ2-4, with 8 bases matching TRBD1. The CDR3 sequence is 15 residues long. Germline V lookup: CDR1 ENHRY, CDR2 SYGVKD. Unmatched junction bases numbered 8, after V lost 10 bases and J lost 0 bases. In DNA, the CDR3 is TGTGCCACCTCACAGGGGGTGATAGCCAAAAACATTCAGTACTTC. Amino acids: CATSQGVIAKNIQYF.

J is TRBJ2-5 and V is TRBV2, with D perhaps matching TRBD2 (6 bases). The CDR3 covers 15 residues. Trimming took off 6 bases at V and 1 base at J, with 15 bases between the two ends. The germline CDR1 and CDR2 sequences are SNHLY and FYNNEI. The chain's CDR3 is CASSPNRGSQETQYF. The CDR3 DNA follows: TGTGCCAGCAGCCCCAACCGGGGGTCCCAAGAGACCCAGTACTTC. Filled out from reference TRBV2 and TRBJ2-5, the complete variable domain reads EPEVTQTPSHQVTQMGQEVILRCVPISNHLYFYWYRQILGQKVEFLVSFYNNEISEKSEIFDDQFSVERPDGSNFTLKIRSTKLEDSAMYFCASSPNRGSQETQYFGPGTRLLVL.

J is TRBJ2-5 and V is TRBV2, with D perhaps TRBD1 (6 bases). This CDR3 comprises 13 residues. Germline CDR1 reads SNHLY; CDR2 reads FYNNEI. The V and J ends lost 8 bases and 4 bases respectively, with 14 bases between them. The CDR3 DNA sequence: TGTGCCAGCTCTGAGGGGGTCCGAGAGACCCAGTACTTC. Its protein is CASSEGVRETQYF. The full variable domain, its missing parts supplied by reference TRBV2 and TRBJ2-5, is EPEVTQTPSHQVTQMGQEVILRCVPISNHLYFYWYRQILGQKVEFLVSFYNNEISEKSEIFDDQFSVERPDGSNFTLKIRSTKLEDSAMYFCASSEGVRETQYFGPGTRLLVL.

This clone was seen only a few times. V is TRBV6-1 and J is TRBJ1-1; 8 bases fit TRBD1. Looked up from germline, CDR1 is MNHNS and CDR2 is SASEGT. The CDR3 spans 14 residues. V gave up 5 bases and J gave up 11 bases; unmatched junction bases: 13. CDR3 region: CASSSTPGQGQAFF. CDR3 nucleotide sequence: TGTGCCAGCAGTTCTACTCCCGGACAGGGTCAGGCTTTCTTT.

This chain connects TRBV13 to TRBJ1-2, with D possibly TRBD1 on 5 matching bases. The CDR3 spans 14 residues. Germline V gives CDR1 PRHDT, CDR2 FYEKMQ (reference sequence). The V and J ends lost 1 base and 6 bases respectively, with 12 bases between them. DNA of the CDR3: TGTGCCAGCAGCTTAGAAGGGGTAGCGGATGGCTACACCTTC. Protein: CASSLEGVADGYTF.

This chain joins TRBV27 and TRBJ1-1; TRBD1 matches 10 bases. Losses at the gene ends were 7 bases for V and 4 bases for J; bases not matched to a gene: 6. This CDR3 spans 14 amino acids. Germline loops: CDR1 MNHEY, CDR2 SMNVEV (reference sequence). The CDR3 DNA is TGTGCCAGCATTCCGACAGGGGGCTTCACTGAAGCTTTCTTT. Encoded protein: CASIPTGGFTEAFF.

CDR3: CAWWEQGHRDNTEAFF. The CDR3 DNA is TGTGCCTGGTGGGAACAGGGGCATCGGGATAACACTGAAGCTTTCTTT. The rearrangement links TRBV30 to TRBJ1-1; 7 nucleotides match TRBD1. The germline V gene encodes CDR1 GTSNPN and CDR2 SVGIG (reference sequence). This CDR3 is 16 amino acids long. V gave up 5 bases and J gave up 2 bases; unmatched junction bases: 14.

The CDR3 coding sequence is TGTGCCAGCAGTTTCCAGCGTCAGCCCCAGCATTTT. Translation: CASSFQRQPQHF. The V gene is TRBV28, the J gene TRBJ1-5; D ambiguous. Germline lookup yields CDR1 MDHEN and CDR2 SYDVKM. CDR3 length equals 12 residues. The V gene lost 3 bases and the J gene lost 6 bases, with 6 bases spanning the gap. Combining the CDR3 with reference TRBV28 and TRBJ1-5 gives the whole variable domain DVKVTQSSRYLVKRTGEKVFLECVQDMDHENMFWYRQDPGLGLRLIYFSYDVKMKEKGDIPEGYSVSREKKERFSLILESASTNQTSMYLCASSFQRQPQHFGDGTRLSIL.

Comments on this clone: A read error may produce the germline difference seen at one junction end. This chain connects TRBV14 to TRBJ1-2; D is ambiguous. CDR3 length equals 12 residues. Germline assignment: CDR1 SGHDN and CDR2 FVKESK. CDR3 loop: CATSRTWWGYTF. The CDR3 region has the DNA TGTGCCACCAGCCGGACTTGGTGGGGCTACACCTTC.

In DNA form, the CDR3 reads TGTGCCAGCAGCCAATTGGCCAGCGGGGAGACCCAGTACTTC. Protein product: CASSQLASGETQYF. The chain links TRBV16 to TRBJ2-5; weak D call: TRBD2 (6 bases). Germline V gives CDR1 KGHSY, CDR2 FQNENV. V lost 1 base, J lost 5 bases, and 11 bases lay in between. The CDR3 is 14 amino acids.

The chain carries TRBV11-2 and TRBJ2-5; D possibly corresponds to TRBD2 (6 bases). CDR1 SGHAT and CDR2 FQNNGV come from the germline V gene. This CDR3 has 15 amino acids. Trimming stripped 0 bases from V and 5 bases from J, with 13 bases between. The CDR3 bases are TGTGCCAGCAGCTTAGATCGGGGAGGCAGGGAGACCCAGTACTTC. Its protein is CASSLDRGGRETQYF.

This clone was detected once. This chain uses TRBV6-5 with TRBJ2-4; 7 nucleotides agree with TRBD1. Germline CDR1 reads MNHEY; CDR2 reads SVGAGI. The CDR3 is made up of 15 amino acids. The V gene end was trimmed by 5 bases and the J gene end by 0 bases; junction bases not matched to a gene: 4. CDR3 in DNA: TGTGCCAGCAGTCCGACAGGGCTAGCCAAAAACATTCAGTACTTC. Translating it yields CASSPTGLAKNIQYF.

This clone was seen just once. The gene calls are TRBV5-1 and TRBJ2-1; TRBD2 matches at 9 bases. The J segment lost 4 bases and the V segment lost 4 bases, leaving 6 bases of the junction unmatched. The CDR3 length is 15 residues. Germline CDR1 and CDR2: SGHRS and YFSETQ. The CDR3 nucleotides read TGCGCCAGCAGCCCCGTTAGCGGGGGATACAATGAGCAGTTCTTC. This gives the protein CASSPVSGGYNEQFF.

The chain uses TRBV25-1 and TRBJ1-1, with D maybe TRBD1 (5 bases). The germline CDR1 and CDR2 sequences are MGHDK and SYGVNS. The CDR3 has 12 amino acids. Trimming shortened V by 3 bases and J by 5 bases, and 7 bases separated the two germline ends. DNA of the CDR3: TGTGCCAGCAGTGATCAGGGTACTGAAGCTTTCTTT. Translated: CASSDQGTEAFF.

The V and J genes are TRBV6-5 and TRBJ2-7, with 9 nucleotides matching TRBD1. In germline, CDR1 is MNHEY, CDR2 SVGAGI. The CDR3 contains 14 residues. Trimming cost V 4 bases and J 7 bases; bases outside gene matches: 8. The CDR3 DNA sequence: TGTGCCAGCAGTTGGGCACAGGGGGCGCGTGAGCAGTACTTC. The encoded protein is CASSWAQGAREQYF.

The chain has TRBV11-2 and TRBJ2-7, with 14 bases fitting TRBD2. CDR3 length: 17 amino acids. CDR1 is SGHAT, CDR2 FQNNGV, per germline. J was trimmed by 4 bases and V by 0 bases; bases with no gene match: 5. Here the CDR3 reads CASSLDGTSGGRYEQYF. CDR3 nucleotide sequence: TGTGCCAGCAGCTTAGATGGGACTAGCGGGGGTCGGTACGAGCAGTACTTC.

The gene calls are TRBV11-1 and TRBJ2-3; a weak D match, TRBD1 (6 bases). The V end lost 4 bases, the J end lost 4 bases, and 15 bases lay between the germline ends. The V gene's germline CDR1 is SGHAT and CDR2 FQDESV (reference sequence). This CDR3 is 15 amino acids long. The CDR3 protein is CASSSWGQDADTQYF. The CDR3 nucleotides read TGTGCCAGCAGCTCCTGGGGACAAGACGCAGATACGCAGTATTTT.

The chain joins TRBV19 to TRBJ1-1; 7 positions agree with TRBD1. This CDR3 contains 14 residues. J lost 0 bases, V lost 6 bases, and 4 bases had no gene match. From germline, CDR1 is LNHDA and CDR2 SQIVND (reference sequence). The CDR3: CASSSQGVNTEAFF. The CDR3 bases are TGTGCCAGTAGCTCTCAGGGGGTGAACACTGAAGCTTTCTTT.

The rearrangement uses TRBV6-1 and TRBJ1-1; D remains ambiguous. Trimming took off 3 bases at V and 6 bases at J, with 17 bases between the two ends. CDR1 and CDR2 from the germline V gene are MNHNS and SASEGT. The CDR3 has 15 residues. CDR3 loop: CASSEMRIGASEAFF. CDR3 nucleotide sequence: TGTGCCAGCAGTGAGATGAGAATTGGTGCATCTGAAGCTTTCTTT.

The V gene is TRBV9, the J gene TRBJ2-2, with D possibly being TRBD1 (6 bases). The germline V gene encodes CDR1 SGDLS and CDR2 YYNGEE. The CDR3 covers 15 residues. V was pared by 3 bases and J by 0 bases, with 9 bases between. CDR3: CASSDGTTNTGELFF. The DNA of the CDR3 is TGTGCCAGCAGCGATGGGACAACGAACACCGGGGAGCTGTTTTTT. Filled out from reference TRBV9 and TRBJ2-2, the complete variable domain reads DSGVTQTPKHLITATGQRVTLRCSPRSGDLSVYWYQQSLDQGLQFLIQYYNGEERAKGNILERFSAQQFPDLHSELNLSSLELGDSALYFCASSDGTTNTGELFFGEGSRLTVL.

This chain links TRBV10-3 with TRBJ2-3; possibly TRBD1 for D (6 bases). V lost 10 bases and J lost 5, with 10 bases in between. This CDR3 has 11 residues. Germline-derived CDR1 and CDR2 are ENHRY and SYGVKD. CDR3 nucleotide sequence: TGTGCCACCCAAGGGGGAGATACGCAGTATTTT. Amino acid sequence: CATQGGDTQYF.

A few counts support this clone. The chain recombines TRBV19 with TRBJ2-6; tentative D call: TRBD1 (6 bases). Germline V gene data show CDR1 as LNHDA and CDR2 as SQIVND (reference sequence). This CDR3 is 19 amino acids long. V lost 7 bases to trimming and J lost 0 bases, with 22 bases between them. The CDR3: CASTVPGGRKSSGANVLTF. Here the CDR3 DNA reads TGTGCCAGTACGGTCCCTGGGGGCAGGAAATCCTCTGGGGCCAACGTCCTGACTTTC.

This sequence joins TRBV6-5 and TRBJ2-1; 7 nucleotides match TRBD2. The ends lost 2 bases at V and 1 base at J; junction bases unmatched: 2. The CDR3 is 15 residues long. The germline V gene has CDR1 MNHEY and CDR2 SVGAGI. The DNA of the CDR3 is TGTGCCAGCAGTTACGGGAGGGATTCCTACAATGAGCAGTTCTTC. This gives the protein CASSYGRDSYNEQFF.

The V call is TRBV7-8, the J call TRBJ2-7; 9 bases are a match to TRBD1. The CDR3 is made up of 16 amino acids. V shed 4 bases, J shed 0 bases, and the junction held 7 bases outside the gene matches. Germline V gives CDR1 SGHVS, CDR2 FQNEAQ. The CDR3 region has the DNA TGTGCCAGCAGCTCAGGACAGGGGCGTTCCTCCTACGAGCAGTACTTC. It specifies CASSSGQGRSSYEQYF.

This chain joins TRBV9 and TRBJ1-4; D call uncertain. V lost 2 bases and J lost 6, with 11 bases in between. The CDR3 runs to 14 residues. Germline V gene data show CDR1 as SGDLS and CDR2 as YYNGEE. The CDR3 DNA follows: TGTGCCAGCAGCGTCGAGGGCGGACATGAAAAACTGTTTTTT. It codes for CASSVEGGHEKLFF. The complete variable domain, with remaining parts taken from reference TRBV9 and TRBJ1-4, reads DSGVTQTPKHLITATGQRVTLRCSPRSGDLSVYWYQQSLDQGLQFLIQYYNGEERAKGNILERFSAQQFPDLHSELNLSSLELGDSALYFCASSVEGGHEKLFFGSGTQLSVL.